This TCR beta chain originates from a study of naive and memory T cell subsets. Two oligonucleotides, mixed equimolar, formed the beta constant-region primer covering TRBC1 and TRBC2. Ligation attached a single-stranded oligonucleotide with a 12-nucleotide UMI and the SP2 primer to the cDNA 3' end. TCRdb reprocessed the UMI-ligation and nested PCR reads with MiXCR, giving one entry per CDR3 protein. The sample records roughly 140,000 distinct CDR3 sequences, approximately 15% being singletons. Broader study findings: Over 90% of naive TCR sequences appeared only once after error correction, unlike memory subsets.

This CDR3 has 14 amino acids. With V trimmed by 8 bases and J by 8 bases, 10 bases remained unmatched. In germline, CDR1 is LNHDA, CDR2 SQIVND (reference sequence). This clonotype was counted a few times. What it recognizes is unknown. This TCR was sampled from a human donor in good health. Sequences were obtained from naive CD4+ T cells from blood. The chain recombines TRBV19 with TRBJ2-7, with 12 bases aligning to TRBD1. CDR3 amino acids: CASHPGTGGEKQYF. DNA for the CDR3: TGTGCCAGTCATCCCGGGACAGGGGGCGAGAAGCAGTACTTC.